This TCR beta chain stems from a study of blood T cell repertoires in COVID-19. Germline V lookup: CDR1 SNHLY, CDR2 FYNNEI. Trimming removed 6 bases from V and 1 base from J, with 13 bases in between. CDR3 size: 15 residues. Generated by immunoSEQ multiplex PCR, the TCRdb table keeps only in-frame clones and is missing some. The sample has approximately 280,000 clones, 80% to 90% seen once. A single count supports this clone. The chain has TRBV2 and TRBJ1-5; D possibly corresponds to TRBD1 (5 bases). Sample: peripheral blood. The sequence was collected from a woman in her 70s with acute or convalescent COVID-19. In nucleotides, the CDR3 is TGTGCCAGCAGGGAGCGCAGGGCCAGCAATCAGCCCCAGCATTTT. Translating gives CASRERRASNQPQHF.